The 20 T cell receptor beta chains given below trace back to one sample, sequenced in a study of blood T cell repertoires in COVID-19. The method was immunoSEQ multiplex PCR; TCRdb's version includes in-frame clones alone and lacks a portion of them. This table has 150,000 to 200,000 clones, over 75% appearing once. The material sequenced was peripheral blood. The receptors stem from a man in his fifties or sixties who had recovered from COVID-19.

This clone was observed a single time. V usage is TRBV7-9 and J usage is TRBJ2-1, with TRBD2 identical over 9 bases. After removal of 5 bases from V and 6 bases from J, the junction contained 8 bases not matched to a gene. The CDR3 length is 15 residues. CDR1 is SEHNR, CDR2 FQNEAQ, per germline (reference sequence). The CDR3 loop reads CASSPRGGGFNEQFF. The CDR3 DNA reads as TGTGCCAGCAGCCCGCGGGGGGGAGGCTTCAATGAGCAGTTCTTC.

The CDR3 reads CASSPRTREQYF. The DNA for the CDR3 is TGTGCCAGCAGTCCTCGGACTAGAGAGCAGTACTTC. The V call is TRBV3-1 (or the pseudogene TRBV3-2), the J call TRBJ2-7; the match to TRBD2 covers 7 bases. V shed 6 bases and J 7 bases; nucleotides not matched to a gene: 6. The germline V gene has CDR1 LGHDT and CDR2 YNNKEL (reference sequence). The CDR3 totals 12 residues.

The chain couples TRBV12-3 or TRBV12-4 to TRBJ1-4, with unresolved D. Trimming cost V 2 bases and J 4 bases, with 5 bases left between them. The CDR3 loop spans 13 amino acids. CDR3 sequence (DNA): TGTGCCAGCAGTTTAAGAGTTAATGAAAAACTGTTTTTT. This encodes CASSLRVNEKLFF.

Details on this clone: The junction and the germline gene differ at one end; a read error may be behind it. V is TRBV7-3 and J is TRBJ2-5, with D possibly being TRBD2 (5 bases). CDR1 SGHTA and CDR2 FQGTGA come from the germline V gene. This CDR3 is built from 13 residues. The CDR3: CASSGRYQETQYF. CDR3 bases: TGTGCCAGCAGCGGGAGATACCAGGAGACCCAGTACTTC.

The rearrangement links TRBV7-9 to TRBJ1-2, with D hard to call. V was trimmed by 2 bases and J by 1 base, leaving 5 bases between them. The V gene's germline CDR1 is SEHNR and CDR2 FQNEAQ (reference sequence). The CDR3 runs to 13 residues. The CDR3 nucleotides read TGTGCCAGCAGCTTACCCCGTAACTATGGCTACACCTTC. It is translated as CASSLPRNYGYTF. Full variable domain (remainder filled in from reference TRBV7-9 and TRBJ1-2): DTGVSQNPRHKITKRGQNVTFRCDPISEHNRLYWYRQTLGQGPEFLTYFQNEAQLEKSRLLSDRFSAERPKGSFSTLEIQRTEQGDSAMYLCASSLPRNYGYTFGSGTRLTVV.

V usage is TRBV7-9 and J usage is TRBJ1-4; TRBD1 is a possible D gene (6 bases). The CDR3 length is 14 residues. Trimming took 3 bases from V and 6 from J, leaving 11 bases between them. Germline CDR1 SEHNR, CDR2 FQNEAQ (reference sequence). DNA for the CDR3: TGTGCCAGCAGCTTGGGGACAATTGATGAAAAACTGTTTTTT. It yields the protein CASSLGTIDEKLFF.

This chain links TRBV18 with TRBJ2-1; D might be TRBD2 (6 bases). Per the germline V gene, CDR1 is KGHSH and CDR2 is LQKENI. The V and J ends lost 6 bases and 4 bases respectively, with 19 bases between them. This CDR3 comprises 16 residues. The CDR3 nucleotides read TGTGCCAGCTCTCGAGGGGCGGGGACCCCTTACAATGAGCAGTTCTTC. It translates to CASSRGAGTPYNEQFF.

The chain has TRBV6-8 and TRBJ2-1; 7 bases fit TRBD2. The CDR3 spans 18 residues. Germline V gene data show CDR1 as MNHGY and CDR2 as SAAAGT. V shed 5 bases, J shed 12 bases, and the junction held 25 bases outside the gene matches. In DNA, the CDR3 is TGTGCCAGCAGTAGACTTGGGACTAACCAGATTATTAGGCGGCGGCAGTTCTTC. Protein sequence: CASSRLGTNQIIRRRQFF.

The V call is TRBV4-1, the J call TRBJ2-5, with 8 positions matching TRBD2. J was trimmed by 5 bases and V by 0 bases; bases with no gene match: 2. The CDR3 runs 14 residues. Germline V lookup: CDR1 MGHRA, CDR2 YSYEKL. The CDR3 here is CASSQDSSGETQYF. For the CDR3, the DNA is TGCGCCAGCAGCCAAGACTCTAGCGGGGAGACCCAGTACTTC.

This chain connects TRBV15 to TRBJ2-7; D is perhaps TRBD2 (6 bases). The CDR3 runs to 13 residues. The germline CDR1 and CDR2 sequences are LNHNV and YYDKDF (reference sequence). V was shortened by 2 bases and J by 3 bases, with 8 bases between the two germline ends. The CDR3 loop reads CATSRFGSYEQYF. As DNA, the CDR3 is TGTGCCACCAGCAGATTCGGGAGCTACGAGCAGTACTTC. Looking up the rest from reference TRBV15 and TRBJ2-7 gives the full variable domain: DAMVIQNPRYQVTQFGKPVTLSCSQTLNHNVMYWYQQKSSQAPKLLFHYYDKDFNNEADTPDNFQSRRPNTSFCFLDIRSPGLGDTAMYLCATSRFGSYEQYFGPGTRLTVT.

The CDR3 region is CASSPAGRTEQYF. The CDR3 nucleotides read TGTGCCAGCTCACCGGCGGGACGGACTGAGCAGTACTTC. V usage is TRBV18 and J usage is TRBJ2-7, with D perhaps matching TRBD2 (6 bases). Germline assignment: CDR1 KGHSH and CDR2 LQKENI. V was pared by 3 bases and J by 7 bases, with 13 bases between. The CDR3 spans 13 residues.

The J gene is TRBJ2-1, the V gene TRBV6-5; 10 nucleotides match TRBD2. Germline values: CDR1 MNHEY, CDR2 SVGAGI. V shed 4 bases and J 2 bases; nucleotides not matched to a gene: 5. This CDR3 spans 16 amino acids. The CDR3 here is CASSSGAGGPYNEQFF. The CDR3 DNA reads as TGTGCCAGCAGTTCGGGAGCGGGAGGGCCCTACAATGAGCAGTTCTTC.

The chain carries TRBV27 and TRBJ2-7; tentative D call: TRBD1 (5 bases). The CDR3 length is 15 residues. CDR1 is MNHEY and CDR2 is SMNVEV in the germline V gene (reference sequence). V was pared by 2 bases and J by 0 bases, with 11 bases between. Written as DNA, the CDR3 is TGTGCCAGCAGTTTACAGGGTACCCCCTCCTACGAGCAGTACTTC. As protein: CASSLQGTPSYEQYF.

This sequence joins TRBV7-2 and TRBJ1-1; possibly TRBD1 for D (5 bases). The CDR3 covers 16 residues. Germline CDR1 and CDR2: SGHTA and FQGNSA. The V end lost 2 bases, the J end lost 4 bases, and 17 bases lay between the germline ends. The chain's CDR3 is CASSLFGGRVSTEAFF. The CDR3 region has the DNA TGTGCCAGCAGCTTATTCGGGGGTCGCGTGAGCACTGAAGCTTTCTTT.

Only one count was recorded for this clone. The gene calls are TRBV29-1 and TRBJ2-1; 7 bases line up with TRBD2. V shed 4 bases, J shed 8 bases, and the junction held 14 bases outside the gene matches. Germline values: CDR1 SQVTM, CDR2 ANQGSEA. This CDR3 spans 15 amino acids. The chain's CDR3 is CSVAWRELVRDEQFF. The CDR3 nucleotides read TGCAGCGTTGCCTGGCGGGAGCTTGTCAGGGATGAGCAGTTCTTC.

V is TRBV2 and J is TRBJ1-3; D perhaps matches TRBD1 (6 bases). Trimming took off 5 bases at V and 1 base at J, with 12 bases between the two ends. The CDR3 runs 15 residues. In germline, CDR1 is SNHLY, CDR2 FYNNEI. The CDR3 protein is CASSPDRLSGNTIYF. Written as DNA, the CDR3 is TGTGCCAGCAGTCCCGACAGGTTGTCTGGAAACACCATATATTTT.

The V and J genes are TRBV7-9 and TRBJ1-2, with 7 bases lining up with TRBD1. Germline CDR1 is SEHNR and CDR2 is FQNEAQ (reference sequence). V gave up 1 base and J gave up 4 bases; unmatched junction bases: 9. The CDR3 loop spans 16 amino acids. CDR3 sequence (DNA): TGTGCCAGCAGCTTAGGGGCGACAGGGTTGGGCTATGGCTACACCTTC. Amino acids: CASSLGATGLGYGYTF.

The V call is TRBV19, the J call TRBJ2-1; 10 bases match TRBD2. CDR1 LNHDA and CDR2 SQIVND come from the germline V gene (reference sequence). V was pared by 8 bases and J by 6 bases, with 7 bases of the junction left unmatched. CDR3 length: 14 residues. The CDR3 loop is CASGWGLAFNEQFF. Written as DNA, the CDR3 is TGTGCCAGTGGATGGGGACTAGCGTTCAATGAGCAGTTCTTC.

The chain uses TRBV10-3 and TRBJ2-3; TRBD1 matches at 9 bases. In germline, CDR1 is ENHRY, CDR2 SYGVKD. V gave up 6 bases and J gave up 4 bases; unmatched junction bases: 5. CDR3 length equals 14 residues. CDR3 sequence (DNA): TGTGCCATCAGCAAGGGACAGGGCGCAGATACGCAGTATTTT. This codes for CAISKGQGADTQYF.

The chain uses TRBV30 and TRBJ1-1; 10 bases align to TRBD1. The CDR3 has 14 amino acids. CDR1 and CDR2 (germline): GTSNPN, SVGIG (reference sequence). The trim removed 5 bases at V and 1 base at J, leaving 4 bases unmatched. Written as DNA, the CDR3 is TGTGCCTGGGACAGGGGGCTTCAGAACACTGAAGCTTTCTTT. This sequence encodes CAWDRGLQNTEAFF. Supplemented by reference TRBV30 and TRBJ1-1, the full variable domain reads SQTIHQWPATLVQPVGSPLSLECTVEGTSNPNLYWYRQAAGRGLQLLFYSVGIGQISSEVPQNLSASRPQDRQFILSSKKLLLSDSGFYLCAWDRGLQNTEAFFGQGTRLTVV.